This passage covers 6 T cell receptor beta chains from one sample sequenced in a study of OX40 agonist ivuxolimab in advanced cancers. The method was the immunoSEQ multiplex PCR assay. What TCRdb holds here is the immuneACCESS table cut down to in-frame rearrangements. Part of the clones is not present; checked against another copy, under half of the missing clones reflect an unresolved V gene, and the others are unexplained. The sample contains 50,000 to 85,000 clones, around 90% of them found a single time. The ten largest clonotypes hold 2% to 2.5% of the sample. Material: CD4+ or CD8+ T cells sorted from blood, obtained in a trial of the OX40 agonist ivuxolimab. The receptors stem from an adult with an advanced solid tumor such as melanoma, head and neck, liver or kidney cancer.

The J gene is TRBJ2-1, the V gene TRBV7-3; 8 bases line up with TRBD2. CDR3 size: 16 residues. V shed 2 bases and J 9 bases; nucleotides not matched to a gene: 12. The germline V gene has CDR1 SGHTA and CDR2 FQGTGA. The CDR3: CASSLAPGGVLGEQFF. In nucleotides, the CDR3 is TGTGCCAGCAGCTTAGCCCCGGGAGGGGTATTGGGTGAGCAGTTCTTC.

This clone was detected only once. The chain joins TRBV19 to TRBJ1-4; 10 positions agree with TRBD1. The germline V gene has CDR1 LNHDA and CDR2 SQIVND (reference sequence). J gave up 7 bases and V 10 bases, and 6 bases lay outside the gene matches. The CDR3 contains 13 residues. This CDR3 reads CATSDRGREKLFF. DNA of the CDR3: TGTGCCACGAGTGACAGGGGGCGTGAAAAACTGTTTTTT.

CDR3 sequence reads: CASSIDGSPGGANVLTF. In nucleotides, the CDR3 is TGTGCCAGTAGTATAGATGGCAGCCCCGGTGGGGCCAACGTCCTGACTTTC. The rearrangement links TRBV19 to TRBJ2-6; no clear D gene. V lost 0 bases to trimming and J lost 3 bases, with 12 bases between them. The CDR3 consists of 17 residues. From germline, CDR1 is LNHDA and CDR2 SQIVND (reference sequence).

DNA for the CDR3: TGTGCCAGCAGTACTACCGGACGGACAAACCACGAAAAACTGTTTTTT. Translation: CASSTTGRTNHEKLFF. The chain carries TRBV2 and TRBJ1-4; tentatively, D is TRBD1 (5 bases). CDR1 is SNHLY, CDR2 FYNNEI, per germline. Trimming cost V 5 bases and J 8 bases, with 21 bases left between them. The CDR3 spans 16 residues.

This sequence joins TRBV7-9 and TRBJ2-3; perhaps TRBD1 as D (5 bases). The V end lost 4 bases, the J end lost 4 bases, and 18 bases lay between the germline ends. Germline assignment: CDR1 SEHNR and CDR2 FQNEAQ (reference sequence). The length of the CDR3 is 16 residues. CDR3 nucleotides: TGTGCCAGCAGCTCGGCACAGGAAGGTTTCTCAGATACGCAGTATTTT. Its protein is CASSSAQEGFSDTQYF.

This clone is a singleton in its sample. The chain carries TRBV5-6 and TRBJ1-4; D is undetermined. The CDR3 sequence is 15 residues long. Germline V lookup: CDR1 SGHDT, CDR2 YYEEEE. Trimming removed 0 bases at V and 6 bases at J, with 12 bases between. The CDR3 is CASSLDGLGHEKLFF. Written as DNA, the CDR3 is TGTGCCAGCAGCTTGGATGGGCTCGGACATGAAAAACTGTTTTTT.